A selection of T cell receptor beta chains follows, all from one sample in a study of Graves' ophthalmopathy and Graves' hyperthyroidism. TCRdb ran MiXCR on the multiplex PCR reads and lists one entry per CDR3 protein. The repertoire has some 360,000 distinct CDR3 sequences, about 18% of them found once; the top ten carry around 2.4%. Material: peripheral blood. The receptors here all came from an adult woman with stable Graves' hyperthyroidism. CDR3s include the opening cysteine and the closing phenylalanine or tryptophan. The order of the fields is V gene, D gene, J gene, clone size, CDR3 DNA, CDR3 protein. The D gene is left open where the match is weak. Rows may omit the clone size; those that give it use once, few, many or a size class.

TRBV2	TRBD2	TRBJ2-2	many	TGTGCCAGCAGTGGGGGACTAGCGGGAGCCGGCAACACCGGGGAGCTGTTTTTT	CASSGGLAGAGNTGELFF
TRBV5-1	NA	TRBJ2-5	NA	TGCGCCAGCAGCTTGGTTCTTTCCCAAGAGACCCAGTACTTC	CASSLVLSQETQYF
TRBV20-1	TRBD1	TRBJ1-5	many	TGCAGTGCTAGTGCCCGGACAGGGCGGTCGGGCAATCAGCCCCAGCATTTT	CSASARTGRSGNQPQHF
TRBV6-1	TRBD1	TRBJ1-5	many	TGTGCCAGCAGTAGCCGGACAGGGTTTGCGTTTCAGCCCCAGCATTTT	CASSSRTGFAFQPQHF
TRBV12-5	NA	TRBJ2-5	many	TGTGCTAGTGGTTTGGATGGGGAGACCCAGTACTTC	CASGLDGETQYF
TRBV6-1	NA	TRBJ1-1	many	TGTGCCAGCAAAAGGACGGCTGAAGCTTTCTTT	CASKRTAEAFF
TRBV5-1	NA	TRBJ2-2	many	TGCGCCAGCAGCCCCGCAGGGGCCACCGGGGAGCTGTTTTTT	CASSPAGATGELFF
TRBV11-2	NA	TRBJ2-5	NA	TGTGCCAGCAGCCCGGTGCTAGAGACCCAGTACTTC	CASSPVLETQYF
TRBV9	NA	TRBJ1-2	many	TGTGCCAGCAGCGTAGCAGTGGGGGCCTATGGCTACACCTTC	CASSVAVGAYGYTF
TRBV12-3/TRBV12-4	TRBD2	TRBJ2-3	many	TGTGCCAGCAGTTTTGGGGCGGGAGGGCCCTATCGTCAAGATACGCAGTATTTT	CASSFGAGGPYRQDTQYF
TRBV28	NA	TRBJ2-7	many	TGTGCCAGCAGTTTATTTGGCTACTCCTACGAGCAGTACTTC	CASSLFGYSYEQYF
TRBV29-1	NA	TRBJ2-2	few	TGCAGCGCCTTAGACGTGCCGAACACCGGGGAGCTGTTTTTT	CSALDVPNTGELFF
TRBV20-1	NA	TRBJ1-2	many	TGCAGTGCTAGAGATCGGGGGGGCAACTATGGCTACACCTTC	CSARDRGGNYGYTF
TRBV12-3/TRBV12-4	TRBD1	TRBJ1-2	many	TGTGCCAGCAGTTCGACTCCGGGACAGGGGTATGGCTACACCTTC	CASSSTPGQGYGYTF
TRBV19	NA	TRBJ2-5	many	TGTGCCAGTAGACCCGACCATCAGGAGACCCAGTACTTC	CASRPDHQETQYF
TRBV6-5	NA	TRBJ1-6	many	TGTGCCAGCAGTTACTCGGTGATTAATTCACCCCTCCACTTT	CASSYSVINSPLHF
TRBV6-5	NA	TRBJ1-6	many	TGTGCCAGCAGTTCCCGGGACCTCAATTCACCCCTCCACTTT	CASSSRDLNSPLHF
TRBV29-1	NA	TRBJ2-5	many	TGCAGCGTTGGCACGGAGACCCAGTACTTC	CSVGTETQYF
TRBV30	TRBD2	TRBJ2-3	many	TGTGCCTGGACTAGCGGAAACACAGATACGCAGTATTTT	CAWTSGNTDTQYF
TRBV7-2	TRBD1	TRBJ2-7	few	TGTGCCAGCAGCTCCCAGGGGACAGCGAGCTACGAGCAGTACTTC	CASSSQGTASYEQYF
TRBV12-3/TRBV12-4	NA	TRBJ1-5	many	TGTGCCAGCAGCCATGGGGTGTTGGGGGCTGTGTCCCAGCATTTT	CASSHGVLGAVSQHF
TRBV7-2	TRBD1	TRBJ2-7	few	TGTGCCAGCAGCCTCTACAGGGGGGCCGGCTACGAGCAGTACTTC	CASSLYRGAGYEQYF
TRBV7-9	NA	TRBJ1-2	few	TGTGCCAGCAGCTTAGGCAGTAGGCCCCACTATGGCTACACCTTC	CASSLGSRPHYGYTF
TRBV6-1	NA	TRBJ1-1	many	TGTGCCAGCAGTGAAGGTGGGGGCATATTACCAGCTTTCTTT	CASSEGGGILPAFF
TRBV3-1	NA	TRBJ2-6	few	TGTGCCAGCAGCCATGAAATAAAACAGGGAGGGACTTTTGGGGCCAACGTCCTGACTTTC	CASSHEIKQGGTFGANVLTF
TRBV19	TRBD1	TRBJ2-1	NA	TGTGCCAGTAGTCCCGGGACAGGGTGGTACAATGAGCAGTTCTTC	CASSPGTGWYNEQFF
TRBV19	TRBD1	TRBJ1-5	many	TGTGCCAGTAGTATAGTTGGACAGGGGAGCAATCAGCCCCAGCATTTT	CASSIVGQGSNQPQHF
TRBV4-3	NA	TRBJ1-1	many	TGCGCCAGCAGCCCTCGACAGGCACGTGCCGCTGAAGCTTTCTTT	CASSPRQARAAEAFF
TRBV4-3	NA	TRBJ1-1	few	TGCGCCAGCAGCCAAGATCCACAGGGGAACACTGAAGCTTTCTTT	CASSQDPQGNTEAFF
TRBV6-1	NA	TRBJ1-6	many	TGTGCCAGCCGCAGGGCTGTTAATTCACCCCTCCACTTT	CASRRAVNSPLHF
TRBV6-1	TRBD2	TRBJ2-7	many	TGTGCCAGCGCCGTTGGACTAGCCTACGAGCAGTACTTC	CASAVGLAYEQYF
TRBV6-2/TRBV6-3	NA	TRBJ1-5	few	TGTGCCAGCAGTTACCTTGGACAGAAAAATCAGCCCCAGCATTTT	CASSYLGQKNQPQHF
TRBV12-3/TRBV12-4	TRBD2	TRBJ2-7	many	TGTGCCAGCAGTTTAGAAACTAGCGGGAGGGCCGGTAGCTCCTACGAGCAGTACTTC	CASSLETSGRAGSSYEQYF
TRBV29-1	NA	TRBJ2-2	many	TGCAGCGTCATCAGATCGAACACCGGGGAGCTGTTTTTT	CSVIRSNTGELFF
TRBV10-3	TRBD1	TRBJ1-1	many	TGTGCCATCAGTGACAGGGGGTTGGGTACTGAAGCTTTCTTT	CAISDRGLGTEAFF
TRBV28	NA	TRBJ1-6	many	TGTGCCAGCAGTTTTTCGCAGGGACCCCTCCACTTT	CASSFSQGPLHF
TRBV28	TRBD2	TRBJ2-7	many	TGTGCCAGCAGTTTTTTTACTAGCGGGAGGGCCCACGAGCAGTACTTC	CASSFFTSGRAHEQYF
TRBV28	NA	TRBJ2-6	NA	TGTGCCAGCAGTTTAATCTCCCAGAAAGGGCGGGGGCCTGGGGCCAACGTCCTGACTTTC	CASSLISQKGRGPGANVLTF
TRBV20-1	NA	TRBJ2-7	many	TGCAGTGCTAGAATTGGGGTGGGGGAGCAGTACTTC	CSARIGVGEQYF
TRBV12-3/TRBV12-4	NA	TRBJ2-5	few	TGTGCCAGCAGTGAGACAGAGACCCAGTACTTC	CASSETETQYF
TRBV28	TRBD1	TRBJ1-5	NA	TGTGCCAGCAGCCCTGCGAACTTAGCGGGCAGGGGGCAACAGCCCCAGCATTTT	CASSPANLAGRGQQPQHF
TRBV5-5	TRBD1	TRBJ1-2	many	TGTGCCAGCAGCGCCTCCACAGGGGTAGGCTACACCTTC	CASSASTGVGYTF
TRBV28	NA	TRBJ2-5	NA	TGTGCCAGCAGAGGTTGGCCCTGGGAGACCCAGTACTTC	CASRGWPWETQYF
TRBV19	NA	TRBJ2-7	NA	TGTGCCAGTAAACCGGGCTCCAGCTCCTACGAGCAGTACTTC	CASKPGSSSYEQYF
TRBV11-2	NA	TRBJ1-1	many	TGTGCCAGCAGCCCCGGGACGGGGGCGAGATCCACTGAAGCTTTCTTT	CASSPGTGARSTEAFF
TRBV20-1	NA	TRBJ1-1	NA	TGCAGTGCCCGGGGGCCCACTGAAGCTTTCTTT	CSARGPTEAFF
TRBV25-1	TRBD1	TRBJ2-2	few	TGTGCCAGCAGTGAAGGGGACAGGGACACCGGGGAGCTGTTTTTT	CASSEGDRDTGELFF
TRBV6-1	TRBD1	TRBJ2-7	once	TGTGCCAGCAGCCGGGACAGGGGTTCCCACGAGCAGTACTTC	CASSRDRGSHEQYF
TRBV6-5	NA	TRBJ2-3	many	TGTGCCAGCAGTTCCACCGGACTAATCACAGATACGCAGTATTTT	CASSSTGLITDTQYF
TRBV28	NA	TRBJ1-5	many	TGTGCCAGCAGTACCGTTTGGGCAGGAAGGCTAGATCAGCCCCAGCATTTT	CASSTVWAGRLDQPQHF
TRBV6-2/TRBV6-3	TRBD1	TRBJ1-5	many	TGTGCCAGCAGTACCTTACAGGGGGCTGGCAATCAGCCCCAGCATTTT	CASSTLQGAGNQPQHF
TRBV6-1	TRBD2	TRBJ2-5	NA	TGTGCCAGCAGCTCCGGGACTAGCGGGGGGGCTGGTGAGACCCAGTACTTC	CASSSGTSGGAGETQYF
TRBV28	NA	TRBJ2-5	many	TGTGCCAGCAGAAAAGGGGTTTTTGGGGAGACCCAGTACTTC	CASRKGVFGETQYF
TRBV5-1	NA	TRBJ1-1	many	TGCGCCAGCAGCCGGACATGGGGGTCGAACACTGAAGCTTTCTTT	CASSRTWGSNTEAFF
TRBV7-6	NA	TRBJ1-1	many	TGTGCCAGCAGCTTAGTGCGGAGCGGGAACACTGAAGCTTTCTTT	CASSLVRSGNTEAFF
TRBV6-5	TRBD1	TRBJ1-2	NA	TGTGCCAGCAGTTCCGACAGGGTTGGCTATGGCTACACCTTC	CASSSDRVGYGYTF
TRBV23-1	TRBD2	TRBJ2-7	NA	TGTGCCAGCAGTCCCCTCCGGGCTAGCGGTGCGTTGAGTTCCCCCTACGAGCAGTGCTTC	CASSPLRASGALSSPYEQCF
TRBV6-2/TRBV6-3	TRBD1	TRBJ2-7	NA	TGTGCCAGCAGTTTGGCCAGGGGGCGCGAGCAGTACTTC	CASSLARGREQYF
TRBV27	NA	TRBJ2-7	many	TGTGCCAGCAGTTTATTTGGGTCAGACGAGCAGTACTTC	CASSLFGSDEQYF